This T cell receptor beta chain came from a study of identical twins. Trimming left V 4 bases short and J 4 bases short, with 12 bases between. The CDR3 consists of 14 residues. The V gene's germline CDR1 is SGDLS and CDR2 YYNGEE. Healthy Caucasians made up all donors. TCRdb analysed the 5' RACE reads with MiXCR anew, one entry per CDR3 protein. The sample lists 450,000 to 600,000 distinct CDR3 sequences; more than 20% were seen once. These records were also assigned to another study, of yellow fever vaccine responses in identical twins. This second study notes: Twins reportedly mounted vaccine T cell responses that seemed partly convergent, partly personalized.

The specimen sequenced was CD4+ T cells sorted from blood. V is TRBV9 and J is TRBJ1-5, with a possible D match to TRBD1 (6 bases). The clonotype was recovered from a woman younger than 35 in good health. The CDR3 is CASSPGGANQPQHF. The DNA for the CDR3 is TGTGCCAGCAGCCCCGGGGGGGCGAATCAGCCCCAGCATTTT.